These T cell receptor beta chains were read from a single sample in a study of cytomegalovirus exposure and HLA in healthy donors. The data were produced by immunoSEQ multiplex PCR, yet TCRdb's version contains in-frame clones alone and is incomplete. The table lists fewer than 100,000 clones, less than 8% of them singletons. Sequenced input: PBMCs. All receptors derive from a man in his fifties or sixties in good health and CMV-seronegative. CDR3s include the opening cysteine and the closing phenylalanine or tryptophan. The D gene is left open where the match is weak. Clone size is given for some rows only: seen once, a few or many times, or a class if the clone is expanded.

abundance | d_gene | j_gene | v_gene | CDR3nt | CDR3aa
- | - | TRBJ1-5 | TRBV19 | TGTGCCAGTAGTATCTATGGTCGGGGCAATCAGCCCCAGCATTTT | CASSIYGRGNQPQHF
few | - | TRBJ1-3 | TRBV6-5 | TGTGCCAGCAGTTACTCGAGAGCGTATGGAAACACCATATATTTT | CASSYSRAYGNTIYF
- | - | TRBJ2-5 | TRBV5-1 | TGCGCCAGCAGCTTGATTAGCGGCCAAGAGACCCAGTACTTC | CASSLISGQETQYF
- | - | TRBJ2-1 | TRBV21-1 | TGTGCCAGCAGCAAAGTTGATGACCTGCAGGGATATGAGCAGTTCTTC | CASSKVDDLQGYEQFF
few | - | TRBJ2-5 | TRBV6-5 | TGTGCCAGCAGTTCCCAGGGGTTAGAGACCCAGTACTTC | CASSSQGLETQYF
- | - | TRBJ1-1 | TRBV21-1 | TGTGCCAGCAGCAAAGTTCGGGGGGAAGCTTTCTTT | CASSKVRGEAFF
few | TRBD2 | TRBJ2-2 | TRBV10-3 | TGTGCCATCAGTGCAGCGGGAGAAAACACCGGGGAGCTGTTTTTT | CAISAAGENTGELFF
few | - | TRBJ2-2 | TRBV18 | TGTGCCAGCTCACCACCGGGAGAAACCGGGGAGCTGTTTTTT | CASSPPGETGELFF
- | - | TRBJ1-1 | TRBV6-5 | TGTGCCAGCAGTTACCAGGGCGGTGGGAACACTGAAGCTTTCTTT | CASSYQGGGNTEAFF
- | TRBD1 | TRBJ2-7 | TRBV6-4 | TGTGCCAGCAAGGGCTTAGGGGACAGCCCGACGAGCTACGAGCAGTACTTC | CASKGLGDSPTSYEQYF
few | - | TRBJ2-7 | TRBV7-8 | TGTGCCAGCAGCGGGGACACCTACTACGAGCAGTACTTC | CASSGDTYYEQYF
- | - | TRBJ2-3 | TRBV6-1 | TGTGCCAGCAGTGAAGCATCCCAGCGGGATACGCAGTATTTT | CASSEASQRDTQYF
- | - | TRBJ2-7 | TRBV21-1 | TGTGCCAGCAGCTATACTAGCGGGAGGGTCTACGAGCAGTACTTC | CASSYTSGRVYEQYF
few | TRBD2 | TRBJ2-1 | TRBV7-6 | TGTGCCAGCAGCTCCCCATTCGTTACTAGCGGGAGAGGAGGTGAGCAGTTCTTC | CASSSPFVTSGRGGEQFF
- | TRBD2 | TRBJ2-1 | TRBV11-3 | TGTGCCAGCAGCTTAGAAGGTAGCGGGAGGGATGAGCAGTTCTTC | CASSLEGSGRDEQFF
- | - | TRBJ2-3 | TRBV6-1 | TGTGCCAGCGGCATAGGAGGTACAGATACGCAGTATTTT | CASGIGGTDTQYF
- | - | TRBJ1-1 | TRBV30 | TGTGCCTGGAGCCCCATTCAGAACACTGAAGCTTTCTTT | CAWSPIQNTEAFF
few | - | TRBJ1-2 | TRBV7-9 | TGTGCCAGCAGCTTACAGGGGACGGGCTACACCTTC | CASSLQGTGYTF
medium-sized | TRBD1 | TRBJ1-2 | TRBV5-4 | TGTGCCAGCAGCTTGGGTTCCGGGACAGATGGCTACACCTTC | CASSLGSGTDGYTF
- | TRBD2 | TRBJ2-1 | TRBV7-2 | TGTGCCAGCAGCTTATTGGGCGGGAGCGCTGAGCAGTTCTTC | CASSLLGGSAEQFF
few | - | TRBJ1-2 | TRBV6-5 | TGTGCCAGCAGTTACGGCGGGATGCGCGGCTACACCTTC | CASSYGGMRGYTF
- | TRBD2 | TRBJ2-5 | TRBV5-4 | TGTGCCAGCAGCCTGAGGAGCGGGAGGGCCTGGGAGACTCAGTACTTC | CASSLRSGRAWETQYF
few | TRBD1 | TRBJ2-7 | TRBV28 | TGTGCCAGCAGCACCGGGACAGGCATCTACGAGCAGTACTTC | CASSTGTGIYEQYF
few | TRBD2 | TRBJ2-1 | TRBV20-1 | TGCAGTGCTCTCCGGGGGGGTGAGCAGTTCTTC | CSALRGGEQFF
- | - | TRBJ1-5 | TRBV18 | TGTGCCAGCTCACCCCCGGGGGGGCGGAATCAGCCCCAGCATTTT | CASSPPGGRNQPQHF
few | - | TRBJ2-3 | TRBV29-1 | TGCAGCGTTATCTCTCCTAGCACAGATACGCAGTATTTT | CSVISPSTDTQYF
few | - | TRBJ2-7 | TRBV29-1 | TGCAGCGTTGAAGTGGGAGGCTACGAGCAGTACTTC | CSVEVGGYEQYF
few | - | TRBJ2-3 | TRBV5-1 | TGCGCCAGCAGCTTGGAAAGCGGAAGCACAGATACGCAGTATTTT | CASSLESGSTDTQYF
few | TRBD1 | TRBJ1-4 | TRBV28 | TGTGCCAGCAGACAGGGGGCCACTAATGAAAAACTGTTTTTT | CASRQGATNEKLFF
few | TRBD1 | TRBJ1-2 | TRBV5-1 | TGCGCCAGCAGCTGGACAGGGAATGGCTACACCTTC | CASSWTGNGYTF
few | TRBD2 | TRBJ2-3 | TRBV2 | TGTGCCAGCAAGGTGGGACTAGCGGGGGTCTACACAGATACGCAGTATTTT | CASKVGLAGVYTDTQYF
- | TRBD2 | TRBJ2-3 | TRBV6-5 | TGTGCCAGCAGCCCTCGGGGGGGCACAGATACGCAGTATTTT | CASSPRGGTDTQYF
- | - | TRBJ1-5 | TRBV7-2 | TGTGCCAGCAGTCAGGCAGGGAATAGCAATCAGCCCCAGCATTTT | CASSQAGNSNQPQHF
few | TRBD1 | TRBJ1-2 | TRBV5-1 | TGCGCCAGCAGCCACGGACAGGGAGATGGCTACACCTTC | CASSHGQGDGYTF
few | - | TRBJ2-3 | TRBV7-2 | TGTGCCAGCAGCTTGGGGCCGGCACCCACAGATACGCAGTATTTT | CASSLGPAPTDTQYF
few | - | TRBJ1-3 | TRBV30 | TGTGCCTGGAGCTTCCTCCAAGGGGTTACTGGAAACACCATATATTTT | CAWSFLQGVTGNTIYF
few | TRBD1 | TRBJ1-3 | TRBV6-5 | TGTGCCAGCAGTCCGGACAGGGCTGGAAACACCATATATTTT | CASSPDRAGNTIYF
- | - | TRBJ1-2 | TRBV27 | TGTGCCAGCAGTTCGGGGTTGAGTAAGGAATATGGCTACACCTTC | CASSSGLSKEYGYTF